This T cell receptor (beta chain) is from a study of T cell repertoires in cytomegalovirus infection. Across the study: Indicated by public TCR beta signatures were CMV infection and matching HLA type.

Turning to this clonotype: No antigen is known for it.

TCRdb reprocessed the reads with MiXCR, giving one entry per CDR3 protein. This table has more than 250,000 distinct CDR3 sequences, approximately 25% appearing once. Germline V lookup: CDR1 SGHAT, CDR2 FQNNGV. The CDR3 length is 14 residues. V lost 7 bases and J 4 bases, leaving 15 bases between the germline ends. This chain joins TRBV11-2 and TRBJ2-3; no clear D gene. This receptor was obtained from a human donor in good health (CMV status not recorded). Some clones in this sample may be carry-over from other donors' samples. The specimen comprised cultured PBMCs, sampled from culture after CMV antigen stimulation. CDR3 in DNA: TGTGCCAGCATCCCCACTCTCCACCCAGATACGCAGTATTTT. This gives the protein CASIPTLHPDTQYF.